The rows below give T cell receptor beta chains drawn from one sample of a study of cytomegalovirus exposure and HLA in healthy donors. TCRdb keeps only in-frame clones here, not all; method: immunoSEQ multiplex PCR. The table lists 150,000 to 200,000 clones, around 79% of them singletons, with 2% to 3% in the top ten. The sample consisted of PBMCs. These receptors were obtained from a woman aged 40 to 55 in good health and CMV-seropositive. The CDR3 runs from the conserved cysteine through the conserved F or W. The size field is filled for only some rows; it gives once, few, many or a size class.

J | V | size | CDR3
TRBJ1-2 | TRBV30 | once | CAWDLGGINGYTF
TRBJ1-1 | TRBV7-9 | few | CASSHSGDHTEAFF
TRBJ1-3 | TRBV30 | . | CASQDGGAGNTIYF
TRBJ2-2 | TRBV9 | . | CASSVGRATNTGELFF
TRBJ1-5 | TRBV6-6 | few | CASSSTTGSQPQHF
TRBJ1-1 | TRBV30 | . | CAWSRPGNTEAFF
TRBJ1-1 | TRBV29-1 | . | CSVEQGQNTEAFF
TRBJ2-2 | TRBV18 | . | CASSPPGVAGELFF
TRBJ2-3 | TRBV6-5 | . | CASSLRSVTDTQYF
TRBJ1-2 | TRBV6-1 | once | CASNWDRGGGYTF
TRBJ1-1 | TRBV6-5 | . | CASSYSAVMNTEAFF
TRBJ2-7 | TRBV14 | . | CASSQEWGGEQYF
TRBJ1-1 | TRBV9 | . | CASSVREGGWTEAFF
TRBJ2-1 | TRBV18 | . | CASSPAVSHYNEQFF
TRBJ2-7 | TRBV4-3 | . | CASSPGQRGYEQYF
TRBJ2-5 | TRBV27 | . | CASSSPGQGGGGTQYF
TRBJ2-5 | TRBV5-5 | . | CASRSLQGETQYF
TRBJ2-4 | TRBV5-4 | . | CASSLGGGGNIQYF
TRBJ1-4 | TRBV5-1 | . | CASSLDGGRGEKLFF
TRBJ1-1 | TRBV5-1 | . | CASSGQGEFTEAFF
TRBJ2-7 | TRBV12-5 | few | CASGLGQGADEQYF
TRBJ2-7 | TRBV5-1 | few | CASSPQDSSGPYEQYF
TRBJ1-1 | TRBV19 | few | CASETGTPNTEAFF
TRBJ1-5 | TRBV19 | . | CASSIGQGNQPQHF
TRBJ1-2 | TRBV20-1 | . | CSIDRDSTIAF
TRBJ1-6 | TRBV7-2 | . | CASSWDRGQSPLHF
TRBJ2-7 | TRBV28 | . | CASSTPGLRGYEQYF
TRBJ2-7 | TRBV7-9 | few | CASSSGQRPYEQYF
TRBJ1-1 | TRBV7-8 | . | CASSLEVGQSGAFF
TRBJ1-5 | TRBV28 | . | CASSLSGGSNQPQHF
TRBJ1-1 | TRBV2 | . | CASSEVLNTEAFF
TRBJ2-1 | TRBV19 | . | CASSSQGQAGGRNEQFF
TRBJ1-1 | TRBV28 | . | CASSLRGFNTEAFF
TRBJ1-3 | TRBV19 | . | CASSKAGTFSGNTIYF
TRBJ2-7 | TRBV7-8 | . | CASSLALGGSYEQYF
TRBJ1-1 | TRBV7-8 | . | CASSPGVTEAFF
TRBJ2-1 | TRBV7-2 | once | CASSLGQSNEQFF
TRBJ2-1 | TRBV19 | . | CASSIGGGAYNEQFF
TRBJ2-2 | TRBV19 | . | CASRFLAGDTGELFF
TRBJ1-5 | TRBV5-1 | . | CASSLGGGQGNQPRHF